This TCR beta chain was sequenced in a study of T cells in tuberculosis. Overall study: In South Africa, adults with active tuberculosis were compared with IGRA-negative and latently infected IGRA-positive adolescents.

Regarding this clone: Its antigen is still unknown.

V gave up 3 bases and J gave up 1 base; unmatched junction bases: 8. The CDR3 has 17 residues. Germline values: CDR1 GTSNPN, CDR2 SVGIG (reference sequence). Whole-study results and caveats: Shorter CDR3-alpha in active tuberculosis partly drove smaller distances. Active tuberculosis TCR-alpha repertoires lay closer to GMM-specific TCRs than IGRA-negative controls, suggesting clonal expansion.

Repertoires were generated with immunoSEQ multiplex PCR, while TCRdb's copy carries only in-frame clones and drops some. The sample lists about 35,000 clones, 85% to 95% seen once, with about 7.8% in the top ten. This TCR was sampled from a donor aged 10-29 years with latent tuberculosis or without tuberculosis infection. Some clones in this sample may be carry-over from other donors' samples. Sequencing was done on a sample of PBMCs. The chain links TRBV30 to TRBJ2-1; TRBD2 matches at 11 bases. The CDR3 here is CAWRVAGGPRSYNEQFF. CDR3 in DNA: TGTGCCTGGAGGGTAGCGGGAGGGCCGAGGTCCTACAATGAGCAGTTCTTC.